This TCR beta chain was profiled in a study of cytomegalovirus exposure and HLA in healthy donors. Details on this clone: Antigen: not known.

The germline V gene encodes CDR1 MDHEN and CDR2 SYDVKM. The germline V and J ends were trimmed by 9 bases and 4 bases, with 5 bases remaining between them. The CDR3 has 10 amino acids. Study-wide results and limits: It was confirmed in vitro that a few of the CMV-associated chains were specific for CMV antigens. Later analysis placed DRB1 highest and HLA-C lowest in TCR association rates, which differed by HLA locus.

PCR primers comprised 60 Vbeta and 13 Jbeta primers. Generated by immunoSEQ multiplex PCR, the TCRdb table keeps only in-frame clones and is missing some. The sample has 100,000 to 150,000 clones, more than 60% seen once. Sequencing was carried out using PBMCs. This TCR came from a woman between 40 and 50 years old in good health and CMV-seronegative. The rearrangement uses TRBV28 and TRBJ2-3; no reliable D call. CDR3 region: CASLADTQYF. In DNA, the CDR3 is TGTGCCAGTTTAGCAGATACGCAGTATTTT. Complete variable domain (other parts from reference TRBV28 and TRBJ2-3): DVKVTQSSRYLVKRTGEKVFLECVQDMDHENMFWYRQDPGLGLRLIYFSYDVKMKEKGDIPEGYSVSREKKERFSLILESASTNQTSMYLCASLADTQYFGPGTRLTVL.